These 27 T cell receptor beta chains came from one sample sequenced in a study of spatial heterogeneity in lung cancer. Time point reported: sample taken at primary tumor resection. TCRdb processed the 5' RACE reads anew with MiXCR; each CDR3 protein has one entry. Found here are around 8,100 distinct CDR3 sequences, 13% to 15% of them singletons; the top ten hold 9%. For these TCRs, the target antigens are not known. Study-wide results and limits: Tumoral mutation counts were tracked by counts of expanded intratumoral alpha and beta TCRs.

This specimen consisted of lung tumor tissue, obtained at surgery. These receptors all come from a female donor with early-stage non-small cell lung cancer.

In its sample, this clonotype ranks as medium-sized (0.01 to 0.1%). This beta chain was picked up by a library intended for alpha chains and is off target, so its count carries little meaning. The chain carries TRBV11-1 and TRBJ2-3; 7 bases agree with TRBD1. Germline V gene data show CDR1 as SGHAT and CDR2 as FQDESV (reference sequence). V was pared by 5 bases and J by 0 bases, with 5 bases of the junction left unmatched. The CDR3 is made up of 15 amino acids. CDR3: CASSNRQGSTDTQYF. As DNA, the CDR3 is TGTGCCAGCAGCAACCGACAGGGAAGCACAGATACGCAGTATTTT. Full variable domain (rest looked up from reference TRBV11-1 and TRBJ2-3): EAEVAQSPRYKITEKSQAVAFWCDPISGHATLYWYRQILGQGPELLVQFQDESVVDDSQLPKDRFSAERLKGVDSTLKIQPAELGDSAMYLCASSNRQGSTDTQYFGPGTRLTVL.

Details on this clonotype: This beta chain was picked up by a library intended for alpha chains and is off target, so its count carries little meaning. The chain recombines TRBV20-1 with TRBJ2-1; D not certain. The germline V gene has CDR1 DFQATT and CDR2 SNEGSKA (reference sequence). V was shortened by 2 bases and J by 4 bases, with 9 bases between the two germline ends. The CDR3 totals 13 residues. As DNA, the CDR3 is TGCAGTGCTAGATCAGACCGGTACAATGAGCAGTTCTTC. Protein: CSARSDRYNEQFF.

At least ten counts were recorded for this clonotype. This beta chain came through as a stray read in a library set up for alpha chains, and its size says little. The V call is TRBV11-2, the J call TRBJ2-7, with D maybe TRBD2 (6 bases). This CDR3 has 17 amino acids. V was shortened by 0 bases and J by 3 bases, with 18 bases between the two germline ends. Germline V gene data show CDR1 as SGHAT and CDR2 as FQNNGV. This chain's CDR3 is CASSLDGGTGINYEQYF. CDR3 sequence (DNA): TGTGCCAGCAGCTTAGATGGGGGGACGGGTATCAACTACGAGCAGTACTTC.

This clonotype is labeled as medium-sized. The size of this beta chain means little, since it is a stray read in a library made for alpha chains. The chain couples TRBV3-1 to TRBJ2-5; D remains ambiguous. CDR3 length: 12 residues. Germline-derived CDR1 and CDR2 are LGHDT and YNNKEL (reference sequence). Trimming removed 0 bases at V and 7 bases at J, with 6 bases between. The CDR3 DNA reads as TGTGCCAGCAGCCAAGACGTTCGGACCCAGTACTTC. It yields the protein CASSQDVRTQYF.

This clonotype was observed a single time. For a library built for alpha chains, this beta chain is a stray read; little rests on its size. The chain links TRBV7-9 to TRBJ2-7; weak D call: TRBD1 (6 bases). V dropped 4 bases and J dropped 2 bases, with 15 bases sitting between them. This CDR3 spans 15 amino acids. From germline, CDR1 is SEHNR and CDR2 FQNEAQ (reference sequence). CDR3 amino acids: CASSSTGFGAYEQYF. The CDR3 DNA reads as TGTGCCAGCAGCTCCACAGGGTTCGGGGCCTACGAGCAGTACTTC.

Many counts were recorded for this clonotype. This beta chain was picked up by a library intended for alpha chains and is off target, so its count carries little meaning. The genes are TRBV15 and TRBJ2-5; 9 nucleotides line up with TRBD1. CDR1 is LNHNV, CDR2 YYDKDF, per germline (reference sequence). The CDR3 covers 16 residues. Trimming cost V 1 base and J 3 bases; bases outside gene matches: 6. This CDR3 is CATSRGAGQGKETQYF. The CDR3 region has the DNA TGTGCCACCAGCAGAGGTGCGGGACAGGGTAAAGAGACCCAGTACTTC.

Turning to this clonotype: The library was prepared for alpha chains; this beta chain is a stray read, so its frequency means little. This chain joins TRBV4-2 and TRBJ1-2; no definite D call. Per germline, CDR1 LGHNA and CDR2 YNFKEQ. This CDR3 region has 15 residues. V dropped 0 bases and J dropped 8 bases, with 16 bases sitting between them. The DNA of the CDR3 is TGTGCCAGCAGCCAAGAAAGGTTCTCGGTGCGAGGCTACACCTTC. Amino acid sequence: CASSQERFSVRGYTF.

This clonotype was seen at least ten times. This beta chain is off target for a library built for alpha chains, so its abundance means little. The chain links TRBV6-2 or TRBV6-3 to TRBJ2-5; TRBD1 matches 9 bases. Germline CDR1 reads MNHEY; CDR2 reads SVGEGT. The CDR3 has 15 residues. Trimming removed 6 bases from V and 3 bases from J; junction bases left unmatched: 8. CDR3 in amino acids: CASRGTGTGKETQYF. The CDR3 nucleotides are TGTGCCAGCAGAGGTACCGGGACAGGGAAAGAGACCCAGTACTTC.

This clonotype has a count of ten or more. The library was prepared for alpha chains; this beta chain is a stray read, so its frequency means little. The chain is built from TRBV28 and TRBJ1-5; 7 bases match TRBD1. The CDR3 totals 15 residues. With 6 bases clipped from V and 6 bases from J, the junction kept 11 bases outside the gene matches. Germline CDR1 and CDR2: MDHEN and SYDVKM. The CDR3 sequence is CASSARTGHSQPQHF. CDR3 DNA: TGTGCCAGCAGCGCGAGGACAGGCCACAGTCAGCCCCAGCATTTT.

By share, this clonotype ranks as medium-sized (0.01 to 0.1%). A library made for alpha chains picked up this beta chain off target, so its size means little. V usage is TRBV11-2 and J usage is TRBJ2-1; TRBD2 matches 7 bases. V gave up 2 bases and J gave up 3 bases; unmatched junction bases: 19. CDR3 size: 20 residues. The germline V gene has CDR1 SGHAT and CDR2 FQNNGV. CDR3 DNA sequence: TGTGCCAGCAGCTTATCGATGATCATCTGGCGGGGGACCAACTACAATGAGCAGTTCTTC. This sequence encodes CASSLSMIIWRGTNYNEQFF.

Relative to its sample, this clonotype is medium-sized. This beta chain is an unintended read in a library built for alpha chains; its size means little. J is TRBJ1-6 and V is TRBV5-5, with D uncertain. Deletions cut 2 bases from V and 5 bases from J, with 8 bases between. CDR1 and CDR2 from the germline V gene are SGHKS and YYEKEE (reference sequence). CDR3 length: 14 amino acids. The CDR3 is CASSFIADNSPLHF. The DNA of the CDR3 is TGTGCCAGCAGCTTTATCGCGGATAATTCACCCCTCCACTTT. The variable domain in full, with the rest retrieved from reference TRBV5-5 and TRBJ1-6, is DAGVTQSPTHLIKTRGQQVTLRCSPISGHKSVSWYQQVLGQGPQFIFQYYEKEERGRGNFPDRFSARQFPNYSSELNVNALLLGDSALYLCASSFIADNSPLHFGNGTRLTVT.

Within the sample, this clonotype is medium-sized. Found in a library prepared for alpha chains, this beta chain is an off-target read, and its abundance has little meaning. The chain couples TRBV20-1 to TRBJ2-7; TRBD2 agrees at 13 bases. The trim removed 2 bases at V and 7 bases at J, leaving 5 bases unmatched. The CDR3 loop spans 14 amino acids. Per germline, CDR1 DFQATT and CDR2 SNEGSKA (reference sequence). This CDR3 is CSARSRLAGGEQYF. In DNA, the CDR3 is TGCAGTGCTAGATCCCGACTAGCGGGGGGAGAGCAGTACTTC.

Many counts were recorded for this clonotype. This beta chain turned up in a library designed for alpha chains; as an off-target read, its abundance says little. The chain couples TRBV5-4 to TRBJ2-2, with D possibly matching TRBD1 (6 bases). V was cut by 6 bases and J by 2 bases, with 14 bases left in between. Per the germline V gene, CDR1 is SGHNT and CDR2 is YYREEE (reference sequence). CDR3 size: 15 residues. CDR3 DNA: TGTGCCAGCATCCGAGGCAGGGGTAACACCGGGGAGCTGTTTTTT. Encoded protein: CASIRGRGNTGELFF.

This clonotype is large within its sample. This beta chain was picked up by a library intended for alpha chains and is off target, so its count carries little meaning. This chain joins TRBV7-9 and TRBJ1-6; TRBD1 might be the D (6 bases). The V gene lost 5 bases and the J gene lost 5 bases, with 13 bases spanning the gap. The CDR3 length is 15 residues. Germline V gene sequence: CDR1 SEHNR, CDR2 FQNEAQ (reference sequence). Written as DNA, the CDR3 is TGTGCCAGCAGCGAGTTGGACAGCAATAATTCACCCCTCCACTTT. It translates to CASSELDSNNSPLHF.

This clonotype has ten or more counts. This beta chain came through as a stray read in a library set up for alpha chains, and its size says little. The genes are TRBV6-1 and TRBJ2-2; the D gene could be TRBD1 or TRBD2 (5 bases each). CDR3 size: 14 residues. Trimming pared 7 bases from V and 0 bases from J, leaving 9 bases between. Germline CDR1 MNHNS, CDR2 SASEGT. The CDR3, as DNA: TGTGCCAGCATTGGGACGTCGAACACCGGGGAGCTGTTTTTT. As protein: CASIGTSNTGELFF.

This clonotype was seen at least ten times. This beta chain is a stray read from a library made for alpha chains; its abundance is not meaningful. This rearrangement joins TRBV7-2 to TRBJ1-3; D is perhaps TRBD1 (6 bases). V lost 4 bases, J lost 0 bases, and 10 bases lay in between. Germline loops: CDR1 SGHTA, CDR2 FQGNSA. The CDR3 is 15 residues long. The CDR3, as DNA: TGTGCCAGCAGCTCTAGGACAGTCTCTGGAAACACCATATATTTT. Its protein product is CASSSRTVSGNTIYF.

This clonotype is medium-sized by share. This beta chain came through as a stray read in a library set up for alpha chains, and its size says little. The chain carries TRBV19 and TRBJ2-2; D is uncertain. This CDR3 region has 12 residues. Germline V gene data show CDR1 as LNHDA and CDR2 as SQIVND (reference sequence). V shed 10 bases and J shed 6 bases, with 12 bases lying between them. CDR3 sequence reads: CATSDDPGELFF. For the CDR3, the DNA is TGTGCCACCTCGGACGACCCCGGGGAGCTGTTTTTT. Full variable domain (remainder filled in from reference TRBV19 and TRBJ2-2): DGGITQSPKYLFRKEGQNVTLSCEQNLNHDAMYWYRQDPGQGLRLIYYSQIVNDFQKGDIAEGYSVSREKKESFPLTVTSAQKNPTAFYLCATSDDPGELFFGEGSRLTVL.

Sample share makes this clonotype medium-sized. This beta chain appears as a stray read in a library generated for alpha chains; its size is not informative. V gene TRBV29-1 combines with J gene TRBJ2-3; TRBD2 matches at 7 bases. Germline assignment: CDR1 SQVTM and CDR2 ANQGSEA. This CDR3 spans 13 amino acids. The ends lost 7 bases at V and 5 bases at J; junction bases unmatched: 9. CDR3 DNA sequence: TGCAGCGCTACTGAGGGCGGGGGAGATACGCAGTATTTT. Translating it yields CSATEGGGDTQYF.

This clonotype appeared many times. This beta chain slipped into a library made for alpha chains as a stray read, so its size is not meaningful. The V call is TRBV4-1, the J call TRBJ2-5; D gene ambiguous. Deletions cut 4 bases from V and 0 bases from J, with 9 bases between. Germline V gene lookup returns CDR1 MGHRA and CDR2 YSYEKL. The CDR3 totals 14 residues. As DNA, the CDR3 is TGCGCCAGCAGCCCTTGGGGATACCAAGAGACCCAGTACTTC. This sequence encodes CASSPWGYQETQYF.

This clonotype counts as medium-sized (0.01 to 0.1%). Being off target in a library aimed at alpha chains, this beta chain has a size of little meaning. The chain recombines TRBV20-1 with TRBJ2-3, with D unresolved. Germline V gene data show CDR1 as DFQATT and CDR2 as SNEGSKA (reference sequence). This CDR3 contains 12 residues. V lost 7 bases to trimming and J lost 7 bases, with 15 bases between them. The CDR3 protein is CSVPFRWNTQYF. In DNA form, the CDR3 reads TGCAGTGTTCCCTTCCGGTGGAATACGCAGTATTTT.

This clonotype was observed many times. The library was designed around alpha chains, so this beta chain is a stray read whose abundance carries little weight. CDR3 DNA: TGCGCCAGCAGCCAAATCAGGGGGTCCACAGATACGCAGTATTTT. Its translation: CASSQIRGSTDTQYF. The chain employs TRBV4-1 and TRBJ2-3; 7 bases match TRBD1. The CDR3 has 15 amino acids. Per the germline V gene, CDR1 is MGHRA and CDR2 is YSYEKL. With V trimmed by 2 bases and J by 2 bases, 4 bases remained unmatched.

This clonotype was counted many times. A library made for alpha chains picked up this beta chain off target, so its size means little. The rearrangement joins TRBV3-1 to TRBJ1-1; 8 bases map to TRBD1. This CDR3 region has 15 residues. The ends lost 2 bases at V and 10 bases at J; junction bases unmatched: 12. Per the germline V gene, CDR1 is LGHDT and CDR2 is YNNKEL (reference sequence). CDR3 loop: CASSQNVRGQVGAFF. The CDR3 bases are TGTGCCAGCAGCCAAAATGTCAGGGGGCAAGTAGGAGCTTTCTTT.

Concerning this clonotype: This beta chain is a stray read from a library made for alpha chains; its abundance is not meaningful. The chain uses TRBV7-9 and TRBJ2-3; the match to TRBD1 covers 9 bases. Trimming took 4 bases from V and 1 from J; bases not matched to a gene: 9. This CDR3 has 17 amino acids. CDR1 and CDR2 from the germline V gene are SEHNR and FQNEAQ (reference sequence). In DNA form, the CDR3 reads TGTGCCAGCAGCTACCGGACAGGGGTATCCGGCACAGATACGCAGTATTTT. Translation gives CASSYRTGVSGTDTQYF.

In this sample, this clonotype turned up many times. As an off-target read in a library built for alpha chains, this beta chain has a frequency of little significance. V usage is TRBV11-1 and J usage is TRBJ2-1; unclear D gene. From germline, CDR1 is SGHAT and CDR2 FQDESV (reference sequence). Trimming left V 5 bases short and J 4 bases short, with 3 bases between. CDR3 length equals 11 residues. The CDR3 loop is CASSQYNEQFF. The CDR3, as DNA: TGTGCCAGCAGCCAATACAATGAGCAGTTCTTC.

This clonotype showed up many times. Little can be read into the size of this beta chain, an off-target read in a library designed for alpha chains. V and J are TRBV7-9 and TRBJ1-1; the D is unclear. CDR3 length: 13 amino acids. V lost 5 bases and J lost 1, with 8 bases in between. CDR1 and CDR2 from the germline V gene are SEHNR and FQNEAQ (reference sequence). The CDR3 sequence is CASSPFRNTEAFF. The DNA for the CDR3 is TGTGCCAGCAGCCCGTTCAGGAACACTGAAGCTTTCTTT. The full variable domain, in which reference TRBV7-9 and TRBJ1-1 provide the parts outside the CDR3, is DTGVSQNPRHKITKRGQNVTFRCDPISEHNRLYWYRQTLGQGPEFLTYFQNEAQLEKSRLLSDRFSAERPKGSFSTLEIQRTEQGDSAMYLCASSPFRNTEAFFGQGTRLTVV.

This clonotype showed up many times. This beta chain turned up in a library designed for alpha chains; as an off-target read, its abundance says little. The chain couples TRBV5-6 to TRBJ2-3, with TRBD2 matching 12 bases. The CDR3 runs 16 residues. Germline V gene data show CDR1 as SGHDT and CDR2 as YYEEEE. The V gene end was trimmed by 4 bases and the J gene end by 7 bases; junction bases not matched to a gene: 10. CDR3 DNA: TGTGCCAGCAGCCTGAGGCCTAGCGGGGGGGCCTATACGCAGTATTTT. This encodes CASSLRPSGGAYTQYF.

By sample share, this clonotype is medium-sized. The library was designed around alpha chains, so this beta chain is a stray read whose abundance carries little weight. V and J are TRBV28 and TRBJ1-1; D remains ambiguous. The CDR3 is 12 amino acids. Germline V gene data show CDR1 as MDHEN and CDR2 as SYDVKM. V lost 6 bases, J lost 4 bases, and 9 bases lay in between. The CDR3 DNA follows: TGTGCCAGCAGAGACGTACGCACTGAAGCTTTCTTT. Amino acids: CASRDVRTEAFF.